Below are 26 T cell receptor beta chains sequenced from a single sample in a study of blood T cell repertoires in COVID-19. The assay was immunoSEQ multiplex PCR, and TCRdb's table has in-frame clones only and misses some. Among about 230,000 clones listed, approximately 83% were seen once. Specimen: peripheral blood. These receptors were collected from a woman aged 45 to 65 with acute or convalescent COVID-19.

The gene calls are TRBV7-2 and TRBJ2-7; D is uncertain. This CDR3 is 17 amino acids long. Germline CDR1 reads SGHTA; CDR2 reads FQGNSA. Deletions cut 2 bases from V and 1 base from J, with 18 bases between. For the CDR3, the DNA is TGTGCCAGCAGCTTATTGGGCGACCCCCGAAGGTCCTACGAGCAGTACTTC. It specifies CASSLLGDPRRSYEQYF.

V usage is TRBV4-1 and J usage is TRBJ2-3; D is unresolved. Germline CDR1 MGHRA, CDR2 YSYEKL. V was shortened by 1 base and J by 9 bases, with 8 bases between the two germline ends. This CDR3 contains 12 residues. The CDR3: CASSQVLGTQYF. For the CDR3, the DNA is TGCGCCAGCAGCCAAGTACTGGGCACGCAGTATTTT.

This chain connects TRBV7-8 to TRBJ1-4, with TRBD1 as a possible D gene (5 bases). Germline CDR1 and CDR2: SGHVS and FQNEAQ. There are 17 residues in the CDR3. V lost 1 base to trimming and J lost 0 bases, with 12 bases between them. CDR3 bases: TGTGCCAGCAGCTTAGGCCTGGGGGGATCAACTAATGAAAAACTGTTTTTT. This gives the protein CASSLGLGGSTNEKLFF. The full variable domain, rest sourced from reference TRBV7-8 and TRBJ1-4, is GAGVSQSPRYKVAKRGQDVALRCDPISGHVSLFWYQQALGQGPEFLTYFQNEAQLDKSGLPSDRFFAERPEGSVSTLKIQRTQQEDSAVYLCASSLGLGGSTNEKLFFGSGTQLSVL.

The chain employs TRBV28 and TRBJ2-1; the match to TRBD2 covers 10 bases. Germline V gene sequence: CDR1 MDHEN, CDR2 SYDVKM. The CDR3 sequence is 17 residues long. Losses at the gene ends were 3 bases for V and 7 bases for J; bases not matched to a gene: 12. The CDR3 nucleotides are TGTGCCAGCAGTTTCCACAGGGGCGATAGCGGGGGGAATGAGCAGTTCTTC. It codes for CASSFHRGDSGGNEQFF.

The chain combines TRBV21-1 with TRBJ1-1; TRBD1 is taken as the D call from the table, unchecked against the DNA. TRBV21-1 is a documented pseudogene. There are 17 residues in the CDR3. The CDR3 region has the DNA TGTGCCAGCCAAAATTCGAACAACAACAGGGCGAGCACTGAAGCTTTCTTT. This translates into CASQNSNNNRASTEAFF.

This clone was recorded a few times. The V call is TRBV6-5, the J call TRBJ2-7; 10 nucleotides agree with TRBD2. CDR1 and CDR2 from the germline V gene are MNHEY and SVGAGI. This CDR3 spans 15 amino acids. The V segment lost 6 bases and the J segment 7 bases; nucleotides outside the gene matches: 12. CDR3 loop: CASSLLAGPRREQYF. The CDR3, as DNA: TGTGCCAGCAGCCTACTAGCGGGACCCCGTAGGGAGCAGTACTTC.

This chain joins TRBV4-3 and TRBJ2-1; TRBD2 matches 9 bases. CDR1 is LGHNA, CDR2 YSLEER, per germline. Unmatched junction bases numbered 5, after V lost 4 bases and J lost 1 base. The CDR3 loop spans 16 amino acids. Here the CDR3 reads CASSPAGGRSYNEQFF. The CDR3 nucleotides read TGCGCCAGCAGCCCCGCGGGGGGGCGATCCTACAATGAGCAGTTCTTC.

This chain connects TRBV5-1 to TRBJ2-7; 10 positions agree with TRBD2. With V trimmed by 2 bases and J by 6 bases, 20 bases remained unmatched. CDR1 is SGHRS and CDR2 is YFSETQ in the germline V gene. The CDR3 extends over 19 amino acids. The CDR3 nucleotides are TGCGCCAGCAGCTTTCATTCGTCTAGCGGGAGCAGCGGTCTGAGCGAGCAGTACTTC. Translated: CASSFHSSSGSSGLSEQYF.

V gene TRBV7-2 combines with J gene TRBJ2-1; D ambiguous. The CDR3 totals 15 residues. Germline values: CDR1 SGHTA, CDR2 FQGNSA. The germline V and J ends were trimmed by 5 bases and 4 bases, with 15 bases remaining between them. CDR3 residues: CASSPLESVYNEQFF. Here the CDR3 DNA reads TGTGCCAGCAGCCCCCTGGAGTCGGTTTACAATGAGCAGTTCTTC. The complete variable domain, with remaining parts taken from reference TRBV7-2 and TRBJ2-1, reads GAGVSQSPSNKVTEKGKDVELRCDPISGHTALYWYRQSLGQGLEFLIYFQGNSAPDKSGLPSDRFSAERTGGSVSTLTIQRTQQEDSAVYLCASSPLESVYNEQFFGPGTRLTVL.

V gene TRBV25-1 combines with J gene TRBJ1-2; 8 bases agree with TRBD1. CDR1 and CDR2 (germline): MGHDK, SYGVNS. There are 15 residues in the CDR3. The V and J ends lost 3 bases and 9 bases, in that order; junction bases with no gene match: 12. The CDR3 coding sequence is TGTGCCAGCAGTGACGGACAGGGAGGACGGAGAAGCTACACCTTC. This sequence encodes CASSDGQGGRRSYTF.

V usage is TRBV7-8 and J usage is TRBJ2-5; weak D call: TRBD2 (5 bases). This CDR3 is built from 14 residues. CDR1 is SGHVS, CDR2 FQNEAQ, per germline. V was cut by 6 bases and J by 3 bases, with 14 bases left in between. CDR3 sequence reads: CASSAASGEETQYF. CDR3 bases: TGTGCCAGCAGTGCCGCCAGCGGAGAAGAGACCCAGTACTTC.

This clone was seen a few times. The chain is built from TRBV29-1 and TRBJ1-1, with a possible D match to TRBD1 (6 bases). V was clipped by 5 bases and J by 3 bases, with 10 bases between them. The CDR3 totals 12 residues. The germline CDR1 and CDR2 sequences are SQVTM and ANQGSEA. CDR3 sequence (DNA): TGCAGCGTTTGGGGGCTTTACACTGAAGCTTTCTTT. Its protein is CSVWGLYTEAFF.

This clone was recorded only once. The J gene is TRBJ1-1, the V gene TRBV24-1, with D uncertain. The CDR3 runs 12 residues. Germline CDR1 reads KGHDR; CDR2 reads SFDVKD. V shed 6 bases and J shed 7 bases, with 11 bases lying between them. CDR3 sequence (DNA): TGTGCCACCAGTCAGACTAAGGGTGAAGCTTTCTTT. It yields the protein CATSQTKGEAFF.

The chain recombines TRBV19 with TRBJ2-1, with TRBD1 matching 7 bases. The CDR3 extends over 15 amino acids. Trimming removed 7 bases from V and 8 bases from J; junction bases left unmatched: 14. Germline assignment: CDR1 LNHDA and CDR2 SQIVND (reference sequence). As DNA, the CDR3 is TGTGCCAGTACCTACAGGGGCCCTGTTGTCGATGAGCAGTTCTTC. It is translated as CASTYRGPVVDEQFF. The entire variable domain, with the rest obtained from reference TRBV19 and TRBJ2-1, is as follows: DGGITQSPKYLFRKEGQNVTLSCEQNLNHDAMYWYRQDPGQGLRLIYYSQIVNDFQKGDIAEGYSVSREKKESFPLTVTSAQKNPTAFYLCASTYRGPVVDEQFFGPGTRLTVL.

This clone was observed once. As DNA, the CDR3 is TGTGCCAGCGCGGACAGGGGGCTCGGCTACACCTTC. This gives the protein CASADRGLGYTF. V usage is TRBV6-5 and J usage is TRBJ1-2, with 11 bases fitting TRBD1. The germline gives CDR1 MNHEY, CDR2 SVGAGI. Trimming at V came to 8 bases and at J to 8 bases, leaving 4 bases not matched to a gene. CDR3 length: 12 amino acids.

The V and J genes are TRBV11-2 and TRBJ1-1; no clear D. Germline CDR1 and CDR2: SGHAT and FQNNGV. V was pared by 2 bases and J by 1 base, with 8 bases between. The CDR3 consists of 14 residues. The CDR3, as DNA: TGTGCCAGCAGCTTACATCCCAGGAACACTGAAGCTTTCTTT. Its translation is CASSLHPRNTEAFF.

The rearrangement joins TRBV6-6 to TRBJ1-1; TRBD1 aligns across 10 bases. The V gene's germline CDR1 is MNHNY and CDR2 SVGAGI (reference sequence). The CDR3 loop spans 14 amino acids. V was pared by 4 bases and J by 10 bases, with 9 bases of the junction left unmatched. CDR3 region: CASSSGQGDERAFF. Here the CDR3 DNA reads TGTGCCAGCAGTTCCGGACAGGGGGATGAGCGAGCTTTCTTT.

The chain employs TRBV15 and TRBJ2-3; TRBD2 aligns across 9 bases. This CDR3 has 14 amino acids. V shed 5 bases, J shed 7 bases, and the junction held 7 bases outside the gene matches. Germline lookup yields CDR1 LNHNV and CDR2 YYDKDF (reference sequence). DNA of the CDR3: TGTGCCACCAGCGAGGGACTAGCAACCCATACGCAGTATTTT. It is translated as CATSEGLATHTQYF.

This chain uses TRBV11-2 with TRBJ2-7; 7 nucleotides align to TRBD1. The CDR3 is made up of 15 amino acids. Germline loops: CDR1 SGHAT, CDR2 FQNNGV. J was trimmed by 2 bases and V by 5 bases; bases with no gene match: 9. The CDR3 is CASSPRQGQTYEQYF. The DNA for the CDR3 is TGTGCCAGCAGCCCCAGACAGGGCCAGACCTACGAGCAGTACTTC.

The chain uses TRBV13 and TRBJ2-3; the D is unclear. Germline V gene sequence: CDR1 PRHDT, CDR2 FYEKMQ (reference sequence). This CDR3 is built from 15 residues. The V gene lost 1 base and the J gene lost 5 bases, with 13 bases spanning the gap. The CDR3 sequence is CASSLVTLAGDTQYF. Here the CDR3 DNA reads TGTGCCAGCAGCTTAGTGACTCTCGCTGGAGATACGCAGTATTTT.

This chain links TRBV5-6 with TRBJ2-4; a weak D match, TRBD1 (5 bases). CDR3 length equals 14 residues. Trimming left V 0 bases short and J 5 bases short, with 9 bases between. The germline CDR1 and CDR2 sequences are SGHDT and YYEEEE. This CDR3 is CASSLAGSENIQYF. Written as DNA, the CDR3 is TGTGCCAGCAGCTTGGCAGGGTCTGAAAACATTCAGTACTTC.

Details on this clone: The same CDR3 arises from other DNA sequences in this sample as well. CDR3 in amino acids: CASRGQGNSPLHF. The CDR3 DNA reads TGTGCCAGCAGGGGTCAGGGGAATTCACCCCTCCACTTT. This rearrangement joins TRBV6-5 to TRBJ1-6; possibly TRBD1 for D (6 bases). Trimming stripped 6 bases from V and 7 bases from J, with 10 bases between. The germline CDR1 and CDR2 sequences are MNHEY and SVGAGI. This CDR3 spans 13 amino acids.

CDR3 nucleotide sequence: TGTGCCAGCAGTGATACTGGGGGTAGCGGCCTAACTCCCTACGAGCAGTACTTC. Its translation: CASSDTGGSGLTPYEQYF. The rearrangement links TRBV2 to TRBJ2-7; possibly TRBD2 for D (6 bases). The CDR3 spans 18 residues. Germline V gene sequence: CDR1 SNHLY, CDR2 FYNNEI. With 3 bases removed from V and 2 bases from J, the gap between germline ends came to 23 bases.

The rearrangement joins TRBV10-3 to TRBJ1-5; D not certain. The CDR3 covers 13 residues. From germline, CDR1 is ENHRY and CDR2 SYGVKD. V was clipped by 0 bases and J by 6 bases, with 6 bases between them. The CDR3 DNA sequence: TGTGCCATCAGTGAGTCAGAGGTTCAGCCCCAGCATTTT. Translation: CAISESEVQPQHF.

This clone was seen a single time. The V and J genes are TRBV4-3 and TRBJ2-1; D not resolved. Germline-derived CDR1 and CDR2 are LGHNA and YSLEER. The CDR3 loop spans 13 amino acids. The V end was cut by 5 bases, the J end by 5 bases, with 10 bases between. The CDR3 bases are TGCGCCAGCAGCTCCTTCCGGGACAATGAGCAGTTCTTC. It encodes CASSSFRDNEQFF.

The V and J genes are TRBV5-4 and TRBJ1-3, with D tentatively TRBD1 (6 bases). The germline gives CDR1 SGHNT, CDR2 YYREEE (reference sequence). Trimming cost V 2 bases and J 9 bases, with 15 bases left between them. This CDR3 region has 14 residues. The CDR3 coding sequence is TGTGCCAGCAGCTTCTCAGGGGCCCGTGGCACCATATATTTT. Translation: CASSFSGARGTIYF.